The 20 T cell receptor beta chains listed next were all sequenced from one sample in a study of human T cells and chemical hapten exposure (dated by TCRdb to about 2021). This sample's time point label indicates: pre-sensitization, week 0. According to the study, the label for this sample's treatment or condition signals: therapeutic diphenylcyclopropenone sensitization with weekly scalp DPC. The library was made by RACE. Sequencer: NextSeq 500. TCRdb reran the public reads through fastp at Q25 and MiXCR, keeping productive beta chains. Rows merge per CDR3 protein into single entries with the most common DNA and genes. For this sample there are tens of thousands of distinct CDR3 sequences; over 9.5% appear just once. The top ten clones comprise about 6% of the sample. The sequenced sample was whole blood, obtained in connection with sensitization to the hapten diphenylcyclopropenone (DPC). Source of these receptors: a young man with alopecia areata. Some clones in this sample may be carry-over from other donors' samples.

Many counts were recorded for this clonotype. CDR3 residues: CASSYSLPYNEQFF. The CDR3 nucleotides are TGTGCCAGCAGTTACAGTCTGCCCTACAATGAGCAGTTCTTC. The chain uses TRBV6-5 and TRBJ2-1; D is ambiguous. Germline V gene lookup returns CDR1 MNHEY and CDR2 SVGAGI. V lost 2 bases and J 2 bases, leaving 7 bases between the germline ends. The CDR3 runs to 14 residues.

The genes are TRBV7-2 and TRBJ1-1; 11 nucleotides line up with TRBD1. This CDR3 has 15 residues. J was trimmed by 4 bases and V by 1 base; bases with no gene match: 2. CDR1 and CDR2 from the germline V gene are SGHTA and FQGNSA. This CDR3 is CASSLVGTGGTEAFF. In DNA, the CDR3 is TGTGCCAGCAGCTTAGTAGGGACAGGGGGCACTGAAGCTTTCTTT.

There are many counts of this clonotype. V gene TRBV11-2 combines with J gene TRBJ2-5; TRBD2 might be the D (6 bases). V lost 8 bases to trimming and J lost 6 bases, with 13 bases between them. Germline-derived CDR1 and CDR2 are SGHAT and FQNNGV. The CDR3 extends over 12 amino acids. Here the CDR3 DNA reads TGTGCCAGCGGGCTTAGCGGCCAGACCCAGTACTTC. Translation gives CASGLSGQTQYF. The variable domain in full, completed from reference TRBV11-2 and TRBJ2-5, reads EAGVAQSPRYKIIEKRQSVAFWCNPISGHATLYWYQQILGQGPKLLIQFQNNGVVDDSQLPKDRFSAERLKGVDSTLKIQPAKLEDSAVYLCASGLSGQTQYFGPGTRLLVL.

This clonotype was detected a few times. The CDR3 loop is CASSYNGGEAFF. The CDR3, as DNA: TGTGCCAGCAGTTACAATGGGGGAGAAGCTTTCTTT. J is TRBJ1-1 and V is TRBV6-6, with D possibly being TRBD1 (5 bases). Germline lookup yields CDR1 MNHNY and CDR2 SVGAGI (reference sequence). V lost 2 bases and J lost 8, with 9 bases in between. The CDR3 has 12 residues.

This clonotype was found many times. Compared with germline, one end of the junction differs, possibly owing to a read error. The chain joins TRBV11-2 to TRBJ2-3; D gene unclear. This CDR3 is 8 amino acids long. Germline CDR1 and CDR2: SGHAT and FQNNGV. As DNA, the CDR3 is TGTGCCAGCAGCTCACGGCATTTT. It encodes CASSSRHF.

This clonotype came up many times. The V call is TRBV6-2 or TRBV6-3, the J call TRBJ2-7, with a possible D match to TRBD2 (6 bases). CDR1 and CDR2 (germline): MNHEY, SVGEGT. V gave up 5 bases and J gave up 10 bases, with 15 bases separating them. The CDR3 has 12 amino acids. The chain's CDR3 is CASSTGLPYQYV. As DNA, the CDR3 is TGTGCCAGCAGTACGGGACTCCCATATCAGTACGTC.

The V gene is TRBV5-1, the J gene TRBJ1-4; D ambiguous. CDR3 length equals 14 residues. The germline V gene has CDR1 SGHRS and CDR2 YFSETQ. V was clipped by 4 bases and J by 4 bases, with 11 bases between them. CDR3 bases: TGCGCCAGCAGCCCCTTGGTTTTTAATGAAAAACTGTTTTTT. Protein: CASSPLVFNEKLFF.

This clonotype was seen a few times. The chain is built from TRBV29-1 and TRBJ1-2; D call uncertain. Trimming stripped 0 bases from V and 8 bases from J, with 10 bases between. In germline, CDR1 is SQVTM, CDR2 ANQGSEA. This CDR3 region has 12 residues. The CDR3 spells CSVEDGSRGYTF. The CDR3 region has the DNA TGCAGCGTTGAAGACGGTTCCCGGGGCTACACCTTC.

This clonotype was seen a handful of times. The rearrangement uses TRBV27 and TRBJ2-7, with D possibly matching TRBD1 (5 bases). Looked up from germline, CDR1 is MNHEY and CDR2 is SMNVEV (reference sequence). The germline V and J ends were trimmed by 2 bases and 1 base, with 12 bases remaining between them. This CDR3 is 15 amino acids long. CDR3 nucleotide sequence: TGTGCCAGCAGTTTACAGGGCCCCGGGTCCTACGAGCAGTACGTC. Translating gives CASSLQGPGSYEQYV.

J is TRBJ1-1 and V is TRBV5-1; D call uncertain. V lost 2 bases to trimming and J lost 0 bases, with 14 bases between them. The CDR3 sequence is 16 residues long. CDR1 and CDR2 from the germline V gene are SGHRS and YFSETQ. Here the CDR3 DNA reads TGCGCCAGCAGCTTAGGTCCGGCAGCCCTGAACACTGAAGCTTTCTTT. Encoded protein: CASSLGPAALNTEAFF. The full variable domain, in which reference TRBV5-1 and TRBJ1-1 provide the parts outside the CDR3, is KAGVTQTPRYLIKTRGQQVTLSCSPISGHRSVSWYQQTPGQGLQFLFEYFSETQRNKGNFPGRFSGRQFSNSRSEMNVSTLELGDSALYLCASSLGPAALNTEAFFGQGTRLTVV.

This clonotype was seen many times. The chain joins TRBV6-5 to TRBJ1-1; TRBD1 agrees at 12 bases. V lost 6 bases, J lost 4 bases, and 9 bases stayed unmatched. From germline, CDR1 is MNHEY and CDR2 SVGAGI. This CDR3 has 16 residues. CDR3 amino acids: CASRLYRGQGATEAFF. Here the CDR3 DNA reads TGTGCCAGCAGACTGTACCGGGGACAGGGGGCCACTGAAGCTTTCTTT.

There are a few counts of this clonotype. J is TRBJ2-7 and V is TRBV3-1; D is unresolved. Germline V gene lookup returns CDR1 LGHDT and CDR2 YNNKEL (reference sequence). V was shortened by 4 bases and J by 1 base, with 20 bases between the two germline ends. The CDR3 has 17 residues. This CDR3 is CASSPGPWREVSYEQYV. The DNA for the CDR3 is TGTGCCAGCAGCCCAGGCCCGTGGCGAGAAGTTTCCTACGAGCAGTACGTC.

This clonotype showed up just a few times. The CDR3 spells CASSLLTDTQYF. Here the CDR3 DNA reads TGTGCCAGCAGCTTGTTGACAGATACGCAGTATTTT. This rearrangement joins TRBV7-9 to TRBJ2-3; no clear D gene. Per the germline V gene, CDR1 is SEHNR and CDR2 is FQNEAQ (reference sequence). With 3 bases removed from V and 3 bases from J, the gap between germline ends came to 4 bases. This CDR3 is built from 12 residues.

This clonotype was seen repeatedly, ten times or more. The CDR3 spells CASSSVGRTGVNSPLHF. The CDR3 DNA is TGTGCCAGCAGCTCCGTCGGCAGGACAGGGGTTAATTCACCCCTCCACTTT. V and J are TRBV5-6 and TRBJ1-6; TRBD1 aligns across 9 bases. The CDR3 loop spans 17 amino acids. V trimming: 3 bases; J trimming: 6 bases; junction bases outside the gene matches: 10. The germline V gene encodes CDR1 SGHDT and CDR2 YYEEEE.

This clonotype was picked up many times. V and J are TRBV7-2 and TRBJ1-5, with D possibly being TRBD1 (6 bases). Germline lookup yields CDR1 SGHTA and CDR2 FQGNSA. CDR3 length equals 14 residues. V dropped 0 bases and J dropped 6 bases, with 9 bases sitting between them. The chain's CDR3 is CASSLATTGQPQHF. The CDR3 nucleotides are TGTGCCAGCAGCTTAGCGACGACAGGTCAGCCCCAGCATTTT.

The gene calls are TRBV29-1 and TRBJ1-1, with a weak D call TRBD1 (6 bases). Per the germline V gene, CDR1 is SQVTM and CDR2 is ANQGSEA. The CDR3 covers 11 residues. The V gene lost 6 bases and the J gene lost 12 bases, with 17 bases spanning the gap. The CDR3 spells CSVTQTGRPFF. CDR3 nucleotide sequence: TGCAGCGTAACTCAGACAGGTCGGCCTTTCTTT.

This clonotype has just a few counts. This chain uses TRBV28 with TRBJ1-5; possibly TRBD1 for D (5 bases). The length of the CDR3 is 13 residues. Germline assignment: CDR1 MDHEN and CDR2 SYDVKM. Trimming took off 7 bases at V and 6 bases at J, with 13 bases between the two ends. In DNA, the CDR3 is TGTGCCAGCACCAATGGGGGGGTTCAGCCCCAGCATTTT. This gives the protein CASTNGGVQPQHF.

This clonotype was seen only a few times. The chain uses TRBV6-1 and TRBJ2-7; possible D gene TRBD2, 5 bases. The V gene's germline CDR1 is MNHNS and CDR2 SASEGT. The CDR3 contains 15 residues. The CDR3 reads CASSEGTRASHEQYV. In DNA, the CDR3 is TGTGCCAGCAGTGAAGGCACGAGGGCCTCCCACGAGCAGTACGTC.

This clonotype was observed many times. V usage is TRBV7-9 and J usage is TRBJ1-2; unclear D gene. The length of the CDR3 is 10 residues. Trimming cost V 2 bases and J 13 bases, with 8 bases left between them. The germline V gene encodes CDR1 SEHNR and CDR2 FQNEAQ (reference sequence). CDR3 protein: CASSLLVGTF. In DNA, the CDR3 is TGTGCCAGCAGCTTATTGGTCGGCACCTTC.

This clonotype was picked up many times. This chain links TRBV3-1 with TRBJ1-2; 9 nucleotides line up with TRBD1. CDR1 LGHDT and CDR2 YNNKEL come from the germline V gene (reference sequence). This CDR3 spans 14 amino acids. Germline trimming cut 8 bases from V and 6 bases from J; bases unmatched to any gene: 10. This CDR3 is CASFSTGTGHGYTF. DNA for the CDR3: TGTGCCAGCTTTTCTACCGGGACAGGGCATGGCTACACCTTC.